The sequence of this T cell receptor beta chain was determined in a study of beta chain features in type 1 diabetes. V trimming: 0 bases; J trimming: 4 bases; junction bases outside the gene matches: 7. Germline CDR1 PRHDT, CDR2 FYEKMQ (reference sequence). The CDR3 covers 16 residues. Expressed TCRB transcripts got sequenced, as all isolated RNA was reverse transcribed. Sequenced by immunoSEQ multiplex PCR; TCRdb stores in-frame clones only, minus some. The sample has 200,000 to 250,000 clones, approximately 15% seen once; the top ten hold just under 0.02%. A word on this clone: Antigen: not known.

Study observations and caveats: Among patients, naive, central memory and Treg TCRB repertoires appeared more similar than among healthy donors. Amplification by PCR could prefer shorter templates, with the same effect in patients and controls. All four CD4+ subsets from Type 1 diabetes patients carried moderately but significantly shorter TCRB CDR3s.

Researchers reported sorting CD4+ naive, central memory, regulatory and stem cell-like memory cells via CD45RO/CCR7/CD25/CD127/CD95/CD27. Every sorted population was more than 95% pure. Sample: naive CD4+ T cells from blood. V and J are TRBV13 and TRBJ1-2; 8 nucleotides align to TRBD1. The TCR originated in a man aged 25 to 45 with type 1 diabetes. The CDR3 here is CASSLGDRAAPYGYTF. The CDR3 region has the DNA TGTGCCAGCAGCTTAGGGGACAGGGCTGCTCCCTATGGCTACACCTTC.